Below, 4 T cell receptor beta chains from the same sample are listed, as sequenced in a study of T-cell reconstitution after alpha-beta-depleted transplantation in children. Unique molecular identifiers were incorporated when the TCRbeta library was constructed. TCRdb reanalysed the PCR reads using MiXCR and keeps one entry per CDR3 protein. The sample lists about 480,000 distinct CDR3 sequences, roughly an eighth seen once, with 5% to 6% in the top ten. Sequenced material: PBMCs from the stem cell graft donor, taken from the stem cell graft. These receptors were obtained from a human donor who donated a stem cell graft to a child with combined immunodeficiency.

This clonotype was seen more than once but under ten times. The chain uses TRBV7-2 and TRBJ1-1; no firm D call. The ends were cut back, 7 bases at V and 0 bases at J, with 18 bases in the middle. There are 16 residues in the CDR3. CDR1 and CDR2 from the germline V gene are SGHTA and FQGNSA. CDR3 in DNA: TGTGCCAGCACCTATTCCCGACGGTCCATGAACACTGAAGCTTTCTTT. Its translation: CASTYSRRSMNTEAFF.

The V and J genes are TRBV5-1 and TRBJ1-1, with no clear D. Per the germline V gene, CDR1 is SGHRS and CDR2 is YFSETQ. V was shortened by 0 bases and J by 0 bases, with 12 bases between the two germline ends. The CDR3 spans 16 residues. As DNA, the CDR3 is TGCGCCAGCAGCTTGGGGCGGTATCCTATGAACACTGAAGCTTTCTTT. It encodes CASSLGRYPMNTEAFF.

This clonotype was seen a handful of times. V gene TRBV14 combines with J gene TRBJ2-2; 10 bases map to TRBD1. Per germline, CDR1 SGHDN and CDR2 FVKESK. The CDR3 runs to 17 residues. J gave up 5 bases and V 4 bases, and 10 bases lay outside the gene matches. The CDR3 coding sequence is TGTGCCAGCAGCCTAACCACGACAGGGGGCAGGACCGGGGAGCTGTTTTTT. Its protein product is CASSLTTTGGRTGELFF. Full variable domain (outside the CDR3, taken from reference TRBV14 and TRBJ2-2): EAGVTQFPSHSVIEKGQTVTLRCDPISGHDNLYWYRRVMGKEIKFLLHFVKESKQDESGMPNNRFLAERTGGTYSTLKVQPAELEDSGVYFCASSLTTTGGRTGELFFGEGSRLTVL.

This chain connects TRBV6-1 to TRBJ1-5; 8 nucleotides match TRBD1. The CDR3 extends over 13 amino acids. Germline CDR1 MNHNS, CDR2 SASEGT. J was trimmed by 4 bases and V by 5 bases; bases with no gene match: 1. CDR3 sequence: CASSQGANQPQHF. CDR3 DNA sequence: TGTGCCAGCAGTCAGGGGGCGAATCAGCCCCAGCATTTT.